These 8 T cell receptor beta chains originate from one sample sequenced in a study of blood T cells in healthy people across ages. For the second PCR, which ran for about 6 to 11 cycles, a sample-barcoded 5' primer and a J-beta primer mix were used. Using its own MiXCR run on the 5' RACE reads, TCRdb lists one record per CDR3 protein. The sample yields 850,000 to 1,300,000 distinct CDR3 sequences, over 35% seen once. The source material was blood. These receptor sequences come from a woman aged 60-75 years in good health.

A few counts support this clonotype. V and J are TRBV11-2 and TRBJ2-7, with D possibly TRBD2 on 5 matching bases. The J call may be faulty, since TRBJ2-5 better matches the DNA end. Germline V CDR1 and CDR2: SGHAT, FQNNGV. There are 16 residues in the CDR3. CDR3 nucleotides: TGTGCCAGCAGCTTAGAATCCCCCCTGCTCGAGGGGACCCAGTACTTC. Translation gives CASSLESPLLEGTQYF.

The chain is built from TRBV5-1 and TRBJ2-1; 8 bases align to TRBD2. Losses at the gene ends were 6 bases for V and 4 bases for J; bases not matched to a gene: 3. The length of the CDR3 is 13 residues. Germline V gives CDR1 SGHRS, CDR2 YFSETQ. This CDR3 reads CASIAGNYNEQFF. CDR3 in DNA: TGCGCCAGCATAGCGGGGAATTACAATGAGCAGTTCTTC.

The V gene is TRBV12-3 or TRBV12-4, the J gene TRBJ1-1; D is undetermined. Trimming shortened V by 5 bases and J by 1 base, and 11 bases separated the two germline ends. This CDR3 is 14 amino acids long. The CDR3 region has the DNA TGTGCCAGCAGTGCCCCTCTTGGGAACACTGAAGCTTTCTTT. It codes for CASSAPLGNTEAFF.

V gene TRBV6-4 combines with J gene TRBJ2-3; TRBD2 aligns across 7 bases. Trimming cost V 6 bases and J 1 base; bases outside gene matches: 7. Per the germline V gene, CDR1 is MRHNA and CDR2 is SNTAGT. The CDR3 spans 15 residues. The CDR3 DNA reads as TGTGCCAGCAGCCCCACTAGCGAGGGCACAGATACGCAGTATTTT. Translation: CASSPTSEGTDTQYF.

This chain links TRBV7-8 with TRBJ2-3; possibly TRBD2 for D (5 bases). V was shortened by 5 bases and J by 0 bases, with 12 bases between the two germline ends. CDR1 and CDR2 (germline): SGHVS, FQNEAQ. This CDR3 spans 15 amino acids. The CDR3 bases are TGTGCCAGCAGCGCTGACGGGGATAGCACAGATACGCAGTATTTT. Amino acids: CASSADGDSTDTQYF.

This CDR3 is CASSARGENYGYTF. The CDR3 region has the DNA TGTGCCAGCAGCGCCAGGGGAGAAAACTATGGCTACACCTTC. This sequence joins TRBV9 and TRBJ1-2, with D tentatively TRBD1 (6 bases). The germline V and J ends were trimmed by 3 bases and 2 bases, with 11 bases remaining between them. From germline, CDR1 is SGDLS and CDR2 YYNGEE. This CDR3 spans 14 amino acids.

The genes are TRBV30 and TRBJ1-2; 8 bases align to TRBD1. The germline CDR1 and CDR2 sequences are GTSNPN and SVGIG (reference sequence). The V segment lost 0 bases and the J segment 3 bases; nucleotides outside the gene matches: 0. This CDR3 is 13 amino acids long. The CDR3 DNA reads TGTGCCTGGAGTGTACAGGGGGACTATGGCTACACCTTC. This sequence encodes CAWSVQGDYGYTF.

The rearrangement joins TRBV2 to TRBJ2-1, with 7 bases lining up with TRBD2. The V gene end was trimmed by 0 bases and the J gene end by 8 bases; junction bases not matched to a gene: 7. In germline, CDR1 is SNHLY, CDR2 FYNNEI. The CDR3 spans 15 residues. Here the CDR3 DNA reads TGTGCCAGCAGTGAAGCCTGGACTAGTATCCATGAGCAGTTCTTC. Protein product: CASSEAWTSIHEQFF.